The rows below give T cell receptor beta chains drawn from one sample of a study of neoadjuvant anti-PD-1 for oral cavity cancer. This table comes from immunoSEQ multiplex PCR, and its TCRdb copy is limited to in-frame clones, with some not included. The sample holds about 72,000 clones, around 83% seen once. Sequences were derived from PBMCs, sampled before nivolumab (anti-PD-1) treatment. The receptors here all came from a person aged 35-79 years with oral cavity squamous cell carcinoma. Each CDR3 is given with its conserved first and last residue. A D gene is named only where the DNA matches it firmly. Clone size, where shown, is once, few, many, or a class for clones that have expanded.

v_gene,j_gene,abundance,d_gene,CDR3aa,CDR3nt
TRBV7-9,TRBJ1-1,.,.,CASSHRSTNTEAFF,TGTGCCAGCAGCCACCGATCAACGAACACTGAAGCTTTCTTT
TRBV9,TRBJ1-2,.,.,CASSVGAGTYGYTF,TGTGCCAGCAGCGTAGGTGCAGGGACTTATGGCTACACCTTC
TRBV5-1,TRBJ2-5,.,.,CASSPRRYQETQYF,TGCGCCAGCAGCCCGAGACGGTACCAAGAGACCCAGTACTTC
TRBV27,TRBJ1-5,.,.,CASSSRNQPQHF,TGTGCCAGCAGTTCGCGAAATCAGCCCCAGCATTTT
TRBV29-1,TRBJ1-4,.,TRBD1,CSVAENTGGGEKLFF,TGCAGCGTTGCCGAGAATACAGGGGGAGGTGAAAAACTGTTTTTT
TRBV5-4,TRBJ1-1,.,TRBD1,CASSLATGTANTEAFF,TGTGCCAGCAGCTTGGCAACTGGGACAGCAAACACTGAAGCTTTCTTT
TRBV27,TRBJ2-5,.,.,CASSPPSRETQYF,TGTGCCAGCAGTCCGCCCTCTCGGGAGACCCAGTACTTC
TRBV10-3,TRBJ1-1,.,.,CAISESVVGGTEAFF,TGTGCCATCAGTGAGTCTGTGGTTGGGGGTACTGAAGCTTTCTTT
TRBV5-4,TRBJ1-4,.,.,CASSASGFGGSEKLFF,TGTGCCAGCAGCGCTAGTGGTTTTGGAGGGAGTGAAAAACTGTTTTTT
TRBV4-2,TRBJ2-7,medium-sized,TRBD2,CASSQTSVGEQYF,TGTGCCAGCAGCCAAACTAGCGTGGGGGAGCAGTACTTC
TRBV2,TRBJ2-7,.,.,CASSASFSRHYEQYF,TGTGCCAGCAGCGCTAGTTTTTCCCGTCACTACGAGCAGTACTTC
TRBV30,TRBJ1-4,.,TRBD1,CAWSWPGQSEKLFF,TGTGCCTGGTCTTGGCCGGGACAGAGTGAAAAACTGTTTTTT
TRBV6-6,TRBJ1-2,.,.,CASSYQAGYGYTF,TGTGCCAGCAGTTATCAGGCCGGCTATGGCTACACCTTC
TRBV5-1,TRBJ2-2,.,TRBD1,CASSRGQGSTGELFF,TGCGCCAGCAGCAGGGGACAGGGTAGCACCGGGGAGCTGTTTTTT
TRBV7-9,TRBJ1-2,.,.,CASSLREPDYGYTF,TGTGCCAGCAGCTTACGGGAGCCGGACTATGGCTACACCTTC
TRBV28,TRBJ1-2,.,.,CATDQAGGYTF,TGTGCCACAGACCAAGCGGGAGGCTACACCTTC
TRBV7-7,TRBJ2-2,.,TRBD2,CASSPGGSTGELFF,TGTGCCAGCAGTCCCGGGGGGAGCACCGGGGAGCTGTTTTTT
TRBV19,TRBJ1-1,.,.,CASSLSTVLLRGTEAFF,TGTGCCAGTAGTCTTTCTACAGTACTCCTTCGGGGCACTGAAGCTTTCTTT
TRBV6-1,TRBJ2-3,.,.,CASSNSQPDTQYF,TGTGCCAGCAGTAACTCCCAGCCAGATACGCAGTATTTT
TRBV29-1,TRBJ1-2,once,.,CSAGLGRHDYGYTF,TGCAGCGCTGGGCTGGGCAGACACGACTATGGCTACACCTTC
TRBV14,TRBJ1-1,.,.,CASSQGINTEAFF,TGTGCCAGCAGCCAAGGCATCAACACTGAAGCTTTCTTT
TRBV7-2,TRBJ2-7,.,.,CASSLTYYEQYF,TGTGCCAGCAGCTTGACCTACTACGAGCAGTACTTC